The TCR beta chain under discussion was sequenced for a study of CD8+ T cells in alopecia areata. As for the study in general: The duration of tofacitinib was 6 to 18 months, with 6 months off drug afterward.

This clone was counted between two and nine times. Its antigen is unknown. Study results and limitations: Possibly as an HLA-related effect, TCR sharing across patients appeared less clear than in mice.

Treatment described: oral pan-JAK inhibitor, 5-10 mg twice daily. Collection of lesional scalp punch biopsies and peripheral blood was performed in alopecia areata patients. The ends were cut back, 3 bases at V and 4 bases at J, with 7 bases in the middle. Germline-derived CDR1 and CDR2 are SGHVS and FNYEAQ. The CDR3 contains 13 residues. TCR sequencing used cDNA made by reverse transcription of extracted RNA. Profiling relied on immunoSEQ multiplex PCR, and the TCRdb table lists in-frame clones only, not all of them. The sample consists of 3,500 to 4,500 clones, 55% to 80% of them appearing once. J is TRBJ2-4 and V is TRBV7-6; weak D call: TRBD1 (6 bases). The specimen was skin, collected at week 4, from a patient treated with tofacitinib. The TCR was taken from a human donor with alopecia areata. DNA for the CDR3: TGTGCCAGCAGCTTTGGACAGAAAAACATTCAGTACTTC. Translating gives CASSFGQKNIQYF.